The 9 T cell receptor beta chains listed next were all sequenced from one sample in a study of cytomegalovirus exposure and HLA in healthy donors. Assay: immunoSEQ multiplex PCR; the TCRdb copy retains only in-frame clones and omits some. The sample gives 300,000 to 450,000 clones, about nine tenths of which show up once; 0.65% to 0.95% is in the top ten. Sequencing was carried out using PBMCs. The receptors derive from a woman between 18 and 30 years old in good health and CMV-seronegative.

This rearrangement joins TRBV27 to TRBJ2-7, with D maybe TRBD2 (5 bases). CDR1 and CDR2 from the germline V gene are MNHEY and SMNVEV (reference sequence). This CDR3 has 15 residues. The V gene lost 1 base and the J gene lost 7 bases, with 17 bases spanning the gap. The CDR3 sequence: CASSLYYEGSREQYF. The CDR3, as DNA: TGTGCCAGCAGTTTATACTACGAGGGTAGTCGGGAGCAGTACTTC.

The rearrangement joins TRBV2 to TRBJ2-3; 8 nucleotides align to TRBD2. CDR3 size: 16 residues. J was trimmed by 0 bases and V by 2 bases; bases with no gene match: 4. The germline V gene encodes CDR1 SNHLY and CDR2 FYNNEI. The CDR3 nucleotides read TGTGCCAGCAGTGAATTTAGCGGGACTAGCACAGATACGCAGTATTTT. Translating it yields CASSEFSGTSTDTQYF.

As regards this clone: Other DNA sequences in the sample encode the same CDR3. The chain links TRBV7-7 to TRBJ2-5; possible D gene TRBD1, 6 bases. From germline, CDR1 is SSHAT and CDR2 FNYEAQ (reference sequence). V dropped 3 bases and J dropped 1 base, with 6 bases sitting between them. This CDR3 comprises 13 residues. CDR3 bases: TGTGCCAGCAGCTTGGACAGCCAAGAGACCCAGTACTTC. Protein: CASSLDSQETQYF.

The V gene is TRBV10-3, the J gene TRBJ1-1; no clear D gene. Germline values: CDR1 ENHRY, CDR2 SYGVKD. There are 13 residues in the CDR3. Trimming stripped 3 bases from V and 1 base from J, with 6 bases between. The CDR3 DNA follows: TGTGCCATCAGTGATAGAGGGAACACTGAAGCTTTCTTT. Encoded protein: CAISDRGNTEAFF.

The V call is TRBV9, the J call TRBJ1-1; D ambiguous. The V end was cut by 3 bases, the J end by 6 bases, with 15 bases between. The CDR3 extends over 14 amino acids. Looked up from germline, CDR1 is SGDLS and CDR2 is YYNGEE. CDR3 coding DNA: TGTGCCAGCAGCGCCCGTCGGGAGTTGGCTGAAGCTTTCTTT. Amino acids: CASSARRELAEAFF.

V usage is TRBV9 and J usage is TRBJ1-4, with D perhaps matching TRBD1 (6 bases). Deletions cut 3 bases from V and 6 bases from J, with 15 bases between. Germline CDR1 reads SGDLS; CDR2 reads YYNGEE. This CDR3 contains 15 residues. As DNA, the CDR3 is TGTGCCAGCAGCGCCCGGGGGGGGCGGGATGAAAAACTGTTTTTT. This gives the protein CASSARGGRDEKLFF.

The chain employs TRBV6-5 and TRBJ2-1; D unclear. Germline loops: CDR1 MNHEY, CDR2 SVGAGI. CDR3 size: 15 residues. V shed 6 bases and J shed 7 bases, with 19 bases lying between them. CDR3 DNA: TGTGCCAGCAGCGCAAGGAGAATCGACCCTAATGAGCAGTTCTTC. This sequence encodes CASSARRIDPNEQFF.

The rearrangement uses TRBV19 and TRBJ2-7; D is perhaps TRBD2 (6 bases). The CDR3 contains 14 residues. Trimming removed 5 bases from V and 6 bases from J, with 17 bases in between. CDR1 is LNHDA, CDR2 SQIVND, per germline (reference sequence). The CDR3 protein is CASSLGGRTTEQYF. The CDR3 DNA reads as TGTGCCAGTAGTTTGGGAGGAAGGACTACCGAGCAGTACTTC. Supplemented by reference TRBV19 and TRBJ2-7, the full variable domain reads DGGITQSPKYLFRKEGQNVTLSCEQNLNHDAMYWYRQDPGQGLRLIYYSQIVNDFQKGDIAEGYSVSREKKESFPLTVTSAQKNPTAFYLCASSLGGRTTEQYFGPGTRLTVT.

This sequence joins TRBV19 and TRBJ2-7, with 10 bases fitting TRBD2. This CDR3 spans 14 amino acids. Trimming at V came to 7 bases and at J to 4 bases, leaving 7 bases not matched to a gene. The germline CDR1 and CDR2 sequences are LNHDA and SQIVND (reference sequence). The CDR3: CASTSASGSYEQYF. The DNA for the CDR3 is TGTGCCAGTACCTCGGCTAGCGGGAGTTACGAGCAGTACTTC.